This T cell receptor (beta chain) derives from a study of response to subunit inactivated influenza vaccine. TCRdb re-derived calls from the RT-PCR reads in MiXCR, one entry per CDR3 protein. The sample lists approximately 700,000 distinct CDR3 sequences; around 16% were seen once. This clonotype occurred a few times. As yet, its antigen is unknown. Study-level results: It was the authors' suggestion that each seasonal influenza vaccination recruits few new T cells.

The sequenced sample was PBMCs from blood, obtained roughly 13 days after vaccination. This clonotype originated in a man aged 45-65 years who received an inactivated influenza vaccine.

The CDR3 loop is CASSQDRGGIVPLHF. Here the CDR3 DNA reads TGCGCCAGCAGCCAAGATAGAGGGGGCATTGTACCCCTCCACTTT. The chain couples TRBV4-3 to TRBJ1-6; 7 bases are a match to TRBD1. Germline V gene sequence: CDR1 LGHNA, CDR2 YSLEER. Trimming cost V 0 bases and J 12 bases; bases outside gene matches: 8. The CDR3 contains 15 residues.